Each of the 19 T cell receptor beta chains below was sequenced from the same sample in a study of T cell repertoires in cytomegalovirus infection. TCRdb re-analysed the reads in MiXCR, keeping a single row per CDR3 protein. The data show about a million distinct CDR3 sequences, about a third seen once. The antigens of these receptors remain unknown. Sequencing was performed on cultured CD8+ T cells from PBMCs, taken from culture after CMV antigen stimulation. The source of these receptors is a human donor in good health (CMV status not recorded). Some clones in this sample may be carry-over from other donors' samples.

This clonotype has just a few counts. The chain uses TRBV14 and TRBJ1-4; 7 positions agree with TRBD1. The V gene's germline CDR1 is SGHDN and CDR2 FVKESK. This CDR3 is built from 15 residues. Unmatched junction bases numbered 7, after V lost 3 bases and J lost 6 bases. CDR3 coding DNA: TGTGCCAGCAGCCACCCCACAGGGGTTTATGAAAAACTGTTTTTT. Translating it yields CASSHPTGVYEKLFF.

The genes are TRBV10-3 and TRBJ2-5; 7 positions match TRBD1. CDR3 length equals 19 residues. The germline gives CDR1 ENHRY, CDR2 SYGVKD. J was trimmed by 0 bases and V by 0 bases; bases with no gene match: 13. DNA for the CDR3: TGTGCCATCAGTGAGTCCGAGGGGGCGGTGAGGCCCTACCAAGAGACCCAGTACTTC. Translated, it gives CAISESEGAVRPYQETQYF.

This clonotype was seen more than once but under ten times. The rearrangement joins TRBV7-6 to TRBJ2-5; TRBD2 aligns across 13 bases. CDR3 length: 16 amino acids. Unmatched junction bases numbered 3, after V lost 4 bases and J lost 1 base. The germline gives CDR1 SGHVS, CDR2 FNYEAQ. The CDR3 DNA is TGTGCCAGCAGCTGGGGACTAGCGGGGACCCAAGAGACCCAGTACTTC. Amino acid sequence: CASSWGLAGTQETQYF. Using reference TRBV7-6 and TRBJ2-5 for the parts outside the CDR3, the full variable domain is GAGVSQSPRYKVTKRGQDVALRCDPISGHVSLYWYRQALGQGPEFLTYFNYEAQQDKSGLPNDRFSAERPEGSISTLTIQRTEQRDSAMYRCASSWGLAGTQETQYFGPGTRLLVL.

The chain has TRBV7-9 and TRBJ2-3, with a weak D call TRBD2 (5 bases). V was pared by 6 bases and J by 5 bases, with 18 bases between. The germline V gene has CDR1 SEHNR and CDR2 FQNEAQ (reference sequence). The CDR3 is 15 amino acids. CDR3 residues: CASSNDPTAGDTQYF. CDR3 nucleotide sequence: TGTGCCAGCAGTAATGACCCCACCGCGGGAGATACGCAGTATTTT.

This clonotype was detected a few times. V is TRBV29-1 and J is TRBJ1-2; D remains ambiguous. Trimming shortened V by 5 bases and J by 6 bases, and 19 bases separated the two germline ends. CDR3 length: 14 amino acids. Germline values: CDR1 SQVTM, CDR2 ANQGSEA. The DNA of the CDR3 is TGCAGCGTTTTGGATCCACCGAGTAGTCATGGCTACACCTTC. Protein: CSVLDPPSSHGYTF.

This clonotype was detected a few times. The V call is TRBV19, the J call TRBJ1-6, with a possible D match to TRBD1 (6 bases). CDR1 LNHDA and CDR2 SQIVND come from the germline V gene (reference sequence). There are 14 residues in the CDR3. Trimming removed 6 bases at V and 8 bases at J, with 14 bases between. This CDR3 is CASSQDRLDSPLHF. The CDR3 coding sequence is TGTGCCAGTAGCCAAGACAGGCTGGATTCACCCCTCCACTTT. Complete variable domain (other parts from reference TRBV19 and TRBJ1-6): DGGITQSPKYLFRKEGQNVTLSCEQNLNHDAMYWYRQDPGQGLRLIYYSQIVNDFQKGDIAEGYSVSREKKESFPLTVTSAQKNPTAFYLCASSQDRLDSPLHFGNGTRLTVT.

The chain is built from TRBV7-6 and TRBJ1-1, with 8 bases aligning to TRBD1. The CDR3 is 15 amino acids. Germline V gene lookup returns CDR1 SGHVS and CDR2 FNYEAQ. Trimming at V came to 0 bases and at J to 3 bases, leaving 3 bases not matched to a gene. The CDR3 loop reads CASSLASRGHTEAFF. The DNA for the CDR3 is TGTGCCAGCAGCTTAGCGAGCAGGGGGCACACTGAAGCTTTCTTT.

This sequence joins TRBV7-9 and TRBJ2-3; 8 bases match TRBD1. CDR1 is SEHNR and CDR2 is FQNEAQ in the germline V gene (reference sequence). The CDR3 totals 15 residues. The V segment lost 3 bases and the J segment 1 base; nucleotides outside the gene matches: 3. In DNA, the CDR3 is TGTGCCAGCAGCTTGACAGGGGATGGCACAGATACGCAGTATTTT. Its translation: CASSLTGDGTDTQYF. Full variable domain (outside the CDR3, taken from reference TRBV7-9 and TRBJ2-3): DTGVSQNPRHKITKRGQNVTFRCDPISEHNRLYWYRQTLGQGPEFLTYFQNEAQLEKSRLLSDRFSAERPKGSFSTLEIQRTEQGDSAMYLCASSLTGDGTDTQYFGPGTRLTVL.

This clonotype came up a few times. The rearrangement uses TRBV11-3 and TRBJ2-5, with D unresolved. This CDR3 has 13 residues. V lost 10 bases and J 1 base, leaving 13 bases between the germline ends. Per the germline V gene, CDR1 is SGHNT and CDR2 is YENEEA. The CDR3 loop is CATPTAVQETQYF. The CDR3, as DNA: TGTGCCACCCCAACCGCGGTCCAAGAGACCCAGTACTTC.

The rearrangement uses TRBV7-6 and TRBJ2-3; no clear D gene. Trimming took 3 bases from V and 6 from J, leaving 7 bases between them. The CDR3 has 12 amino acids. The germline CDR1 and CDR2 sequences are SGHVS and FNYEAQ. CDR3 DNA sequence: TGTGCCAGCAGCTTCTTGTACGATACGCAGTATTTT. This translates into CASSFLYDTQYF.

The rearrangement links TRBV14 to TRBJ2-5; the D gene could be TRBD1 or TRBD2 (5 bases each). Germline CDR1 SGHDN, CDR2 FVKESK. This CDR3 has 14 residues. Trimming cost V 0 bases and J 7 bases, with 12 bases left between them. The CDR3 sequence: CASSQDNPRGTQYF. In nucleotides, the CDR3 is TGTGCCAGCAGCCAAGATAACCCGAGGGGGACCCAGTACTTC.

This clonotype was seen a handful of times. The V gene is TRBV4-3, the J gene TRBJ2-1; TRBD1 matches 10 bases. Germline loops: CDR1 LGHNA, CDR2 YSLEER. CDR3 length: 17 amino acids. V shed 0 bases, J shed 8 bases, and the junction held 10 bases outside the gene matches. Here the CDR3 DNA reads TGCGCCAGCAGCCAAGATTACGGGGGACAGGGGTGGGATGAGCAGTTCTTC. It codes for CASSQDYGGQGWDEQFF.

The CDR3 region has the DNA TGTGCCATCGGTAGCGGGGACGAGCAGTACTTC. This sequence encodes CAIGSGDEQYF. The chain employs TRBV10-3 and TRBJ2-7; 8 bases match TRBD2. CDR1 and CDR2 from the germline V gene are ENHRY and SYGVKD. CDR3 length: 11 amino acids. With 8 bases clipped from V and 5 bases from J, the junction kept 2 bases outside the gene matches.

This clonotype was seen a handful of times. This chain connects TRBV7-6 to TRBJ2-3; D possibly matches TRBD1 or TRBD2 (5 bases each). The ends were cut back, 1 base at V and 1 base at J, with 18 bases in the middle. The CDR3 totals 18 residues. Looked up from germline, CDR1 is SGHVS and CDR2 is FNYEAQ. CDR3 sequence: CASSLVGRGRRRTDTQYF. CDR3 in DNA: TGTGCCAGCAGCTTAGTGGGACGGGGACGGCGTCGCACAGATACGCAGTATTTT.

In this sample, this clonotype turned up a few times. The chain joins TRBV4-1 to TRBJ1-4; D gene uncertain. V lost 2 bases and J 7 bases, leaving 2 bases between the germline ends. Germline V gives CDR1 MGHRA, CDR2 YSYEKL. The CDR3 length is 11 residues. The CDR3 DNA reads as TGCGCCAGCAGCCAATTTGAAAAACTGTTTTTT. This translates into CASSQFEKLFF.

V is TRBV6-2 or TRBV6-3 and J is TRBJ1-5, with 7 bases matching TRBD1. The trim removed 0 bases at V and 1 base at J, leaving 9 bases unmatched. The germline V gene has CDR1 MNHEY and CDR2 SVGEGT. This CDR3 region has 18 residues. CDR3 region: CASSYSYRGTASNQPQHF. CDR3 nucleotides: TGTGCCAGCAGTTACTCCTACAGAGGGACAGCGAGCAATCAGCCCCAGCATTTT.

The J gene is TRBJ2-3, the V gene TRBV3-1; either TRBD1 or TRBD2 may fit D (6 bases each). CDR3 length: 17 residues. Trimming took off 2 bases at V and 3 bases at J, with 18 bases between the two ends. Germline assignment: CDR1 LGHDT and CDR2 YNNKEL (reference sequence). CDR3 sequence reads: CASSQSPFRGATDTQYF. The CDR3 DNA is TGTGCCAGCAGCCAAAGCCCCTTTAGGGGGGCTACAGATACGCAGTATTTT.

This rearrangement joins TRBV28 to TRBJ2-1; D may be TRBD1 (6 bases). Germline V gene data show CDR1 as MDHEN and CDR2 as SYDVKM. CDR3 length equals 15 residues. V was shortened by 5 bases and J by 4 bases, with 15 bases between the two germline ends. Here the CDR3 reads CASSDTRGGYNEQFF. The CDR3, as DNA: TGTGCCAGCAGTGATACTAGAGGGGGTTACAATGAGCAGTTCTTC.

A single count supports this clonotype. The chain uses TRBV13 and TRBJ1-2; D gene ambiguous. CDR3 length equals 14 residues. With 5 bases removed from V and 4 bases from J, the gap between germline ends came to 14 bases. From germline, CDR1 is PRHDT and CDR2 FYEKMQ (reference sequence). DNA of the CDR3: TGTGCCAGCAGCCTGGGTAGTGGCCCCTATGGCTACACCTTC. Protein product: CASSLGSGPYGYTF.